The entry that follows covers one T cell receptor beta chain sequence. This CDR3 is 13 amino acids long. Germline assignment: CDR1 SNHLY and CDR2 FYNNEI. V was shortened by 8 bases and J by 3 bases, with 13 bases between the two germline ends. These data come from a study of T cell responses to AZD1222 COVID-19 vaccine. TCRdb keeps only in-frame clones here, not all; method: immunoSEQ multiplex PCR. The table has about 190,000 clones, around 87% seen once. The material was peripheral blood, obtained on day 0 of MenACWY control vaccination. The sequence came from an adult in good health. The chain uses TRBV2 and TRBJ1-1, with a weak D call TRBD1 (6 bases). Here the CDR3 reads CASGNRADTEAFF. In nucleotides, the CDR3 is TGTGCCAGCGGAAACAGGGCTGACACTGAAGCTTTCTTT.